A selection of T cell receptor beta chains follows, all from one sample in a study of blood T cell repertoires in COVID-19. TCRdb's table, derived via immunoSEQ multiplex PCR, lists solely in-frame clones and lacks some. Of around 430,000 clones in the sample, around 88% were seen once. The source material was peripheral blood. The origin of the receptors is a woman between 45 and 65 years old with COVID-19, enrolled during active disease. Both conserved end residues are part of each CDR3. Fields, in order: D gene, V gene, J gene, clone size, CDR3 protein, CDR3 DNA. The D gene is left open where the match is weak. Clone size is not always given. Where it is, it says once, few, many or a class for expanded clones.

d_call: -; v_call: TRBV27; j_call: TRBJ2-7; clone_size: -; cdr3_aa: CASSLRVPNIYEQYF; cdr3_nt: TGTGCCAGCAGTTTACGGGTCCCGAATATATACGAGCAGTACTTC
d_call: -; v_call: TRBV19; j_call: TRBJ2-1; clone_size: -; cdr3_aa: CASSMAEASYNEQFF; cdr3_nt: TGTGCCAGTAGTATGGCCGAGGCATCCTACAATGAGCAGTTCTTC
d_call: TRBD1; v_call: TRBV30; j_call: TRBJ2-7; clone_size: -; cdr3_aa: CAWSSGGPYEQYF; cdr3_nt: TGTGCCTGGAGCTCAGGGGGACCCTACGAGCAGTACTTC
d_call: -; v_call: TRBV5-1; j_call: TRBJ2-1; clone_size: -; cdr3_aa: CASSSVRDKYNEQFF; cdr3_nt: TGCGCCAGCAGCTCCGTCCGGGACAAGTACAATGAGCAGTTCTTC
d_call: TRBD2; v_call: TRBV27; j_call: TRBJ2-7; clone_size: -; cdr3_aa: CASSLDGTSGPYEQYF; cdr3_nt: TGTGCCAGCAGTTTGGACGGGACTAGCGGGCCCTACGAGCAGTACTTC
d_call: TRBD1; v_call: TRBV5-5; j_call: TRBJ2-2; clone_size: once; cdr3_aa: CASSPATGFTGELFF; cdr3_nt: TGTGCCAGCAGCCCGGCGACAGGGTTCACCGGGGAGCTGTTTTTT
d_call: -; v_call: TRBV4-2; j_call: TRBJ1-1; clone_size: -; cdr3_aa: CASSQGPNTEAFF; cdr3_nt: TGTGCCAGCAGCCAGGGCCCGAACACTGAAGCTTTCTTT
d_call: -; v_call: TRBV2; j_call: TRBJ1-5; clone_size: -; cdr3_aa: CASSDTTTGQPQHF; cdr3_nt: TGTGCCAGCAGTGATACCACTACAGGACAGCCCCAGCATTTT
d_call: TRBD1; v_call: TRBV19; j_call: TRBJ2-7; clone_size: once; cdr3_aa: CASEQGQFYEQYF; cdr3_nt: TGTGCCAGTGAACAGGGGCAATTCTACGAGCAGTACTTC
d_call: -; v_call: TRBV20-1; j_call: TRBJ1-2; clone_size: few; cdr3_aa: CSASYRERGYTF; cdr3_nt: TGCAGTGCTAGTTACAGAGAGCGGGGCTACACCTTC
d_call: -; v_call: TRBV19; j_call: TRBJ1-2; clone_size: -; cdr3_aa: CASRDLARGSYGYTF; cdr3_nt: TGTGCCAGTAGGGATCTGGCCAGGGGTAGCTATGGCTACACCTTC
d_call: -; v_call: TRBV6-5; j_call: TRBJ1-3; clone_size: -; cdr3_aa: CASRLSSGNTIYF; cdr3_nt: TGTGCCAGCAGACTAAGCTCTGGAAACACCATATATTTT
d_call: TRBD1; v_call: TRBV30; j_call: TRBJ1-4; clone_size: -; cdr3_aa: CAWGTGNEKLFF; cdr3_nt: TGTGCCTGGGGGACAGGAAATGAAAAACTGTTTTTT
d_call: TRBD1; v_call: TRBV3-1/TRBV3-2; j_call: TRBJ2-2; clone_size: -; cdr3_aa: CASSPRGQAGNTGELFF; cdr3_nt: TGTGCCAGCAGCCCGAGAGGACAGGCCGGTAACACCGGGGAGCTGTTTTTT
d_call: -; v_call: TRBV11-2; j_call: TRBJ1-6; clone_size: -; cdr3_aa: CASSERQTSNSPLHF; cdr3_nt: TGTGCCAGCAGCGAACGACAGACTTCTAATTCACCCCTCCACTTT
d_call: -; v_call: TRBV29-1; j_call: TRBJ1-5; clone_size: -; cdr3_aa: CSVETTPQGGPQHF; cdr3_nt: TGCAGCGTTGAAACGACCCCCCAGGGAGGGCCCCAGCATTTT
d_call: -; v_call: TRBV4-1; j_call: TRBJ1-5; clone_size: -; cdr3_aa: CASRPREVQGQPQHF; cdr3_nt: TGCGCCAGCAGGCCACGGGAGGTACAGGGACAGCCCCAGCATTTT
d_call: -; v_call: TRBV19; j_call: TRBJ1-6; clone_size: -; cdr3_aa: CASRRGSGLHF; cdr3_nt: TGTGCCAGTAGAAGGGGTTCAGGCCTCCACTTT
d_call: TRBD1; v_call: TRBV2; j_call: TRBJ2-7; clone_size: once; cdr3_aa: CASARPTGGAYEQYF; cdr3_nt: TGTGCCAGCGCTAGACCGACAGGGGGAGCCTACGAGCAGTACTTC
d_call: TRBD1; v_call: TRBV2; j_call: TRBJ2-7; clone_size: -; cdr3_aa: CASDRGPEQYF; cdr3_nt: TGTGCCAGCGACAGGGGCCCCGAGCAGTACTTC
d_call: TRBD2; v_call: TRBV3-1/TRBV3-2; j_call: TRBJ2-7; clone_size: -; cdr3_aa: CASSPSGVGEQYF; cdr3_nt: TGTGCCAGCAGTCCTAGCGGGGTGGGTGAGCAGTACTTC
d_call: -; v_call: TRBV30; j_call: TRBJ2-3; clone_size: -; cdr3_aa: CAWSQNTDTQYF; cdr3_nt: TGTGCCTGGAGTCAGAACACAGATACGCAGTATTTT
d_call: -; v_call: TRBV6-5; j_call: TRBJ1-4; clone_size: -; cdr3_aa: CASSYLGGDNEKLFF; cdr3_nt: TGTGCCAGCAGTTACCTGGGGGGGGATAATGAAAAACTGTTTTTT
d_call: -; v_call: TRBV12-3/TRBV12-4; j_call: TRBJ2-7; clone_size: -; cdr3_aa: CASGQGRDEQYF; cdr3_nt: TGTGCCAGCGGCCAGGGAAGGGACGAGCAGTACTTC